The clone carrying this T cell receptor (beta chain) is a singleton in its sample. Libraries were prepared by immunoSEQ multiplex PCR; TCRdb keeps only in-frame clonotypes and omits some of them. The sample holds roughly 42,000 clones, almost 80% seen once. Germline lookup yields CDR1 ENHRY and CDR2 SYGVKD. The CDR3 spans 15 residues. With 4 bases removed from V and 1 base from J, the gap between germline ends came to 13 bases. The data are from a study of blood T cell repertoires in COVID-19. The V gene is TRBV10-3, the J gene TRBJ1-1; possible D gene TRBD1, 5 bases. The specimen was peripheral blood. This clonotype originated in a woman of 80 years or more with acute or convalescent COVID-19. In nucleotides, the CDR3 is TGTGCCATCAGTGTCTCCGGGGGGGAGAACACTGAAGCTTTCTTT. It encodes CAISVSGGENTEAFF.